The present T cell receptor (beta chain) was sequenced within a study of tumor and adjacent non-tumor tissue in lung cancer. This sample's RNA came from whole unsorted tissue. This clonotype has just a few counts. The CDR3 loop spans 13 amino acids. Per germline, CDR1 DFQATT and CDR2 SNEGSKA (reference sequence). With 1 base removed from V and 6 bases from J, the gap between germline ends came to 10 bases. Three rounds of nested PCR, following a modified ARM-PCR protocol, produced the TCRbeta library. TCRdb processed the multiplex PCR reads anew with MiXCR; each CDR3 protein has one entry. The profile covers approximately 79,000 distinct CDR3 sequences, with roughly 62% appearing a single time and around 14% taken by the ten largest.

The sample was lung tumor tissue. This TCR derives from a man between 65 and 85 years old with non-small cell lung cancer. The rearrangement joins TRBV20-1 to TRBJ1-5; D gene uncertain. The CDR3 DNA is TGCAGTGCTAGAGGGGCCGCCAGTCAGCCCCAGCATTTT. Protein product: CSARGAASQPQHF.